One sample yielded the 31 T cell receptor beta chains listed below, sequenced in a study of long-term antiretroviral therapy in people with HIV. Researchers ran immunoSEQ v3.0 at survey level. Clones were sequenced by immunoSEQ multiplex PCR, and TCRdb holds only the in-frame ones, with some missing. The sample gives 30,000 to 40,000 clones, about four fifths of which show up once; 7.9% is in the top ten. Sample: unsorted PBMCs, taken 0.4 years before starting antiretroviral therapy. The receptors were sampled from a man aged 18-30 years with HIV.

This chain connects TRBV30 to TRBJ2-5, with 8 bases aligning to TRBD2. CDR1 and CDR2 from the germline V gene are GTSNPN and SVGIG (reference sequence). The CDR3 sequence is 14 residues long. J gave up 11 bases and V 0 bases, and 11 bases lay outside the gene matches. CDR3 nucleotides: TGTGCCTGGAGTGTCGGTTTGGCGGGGGGCCCGCAGTACTTC. Translation: CAWSVGLAGGPQYF.

This chain uses TRBV4-1 with TRBJ2-1; unclear D gene. The CDR3 loop spans 11 amino acids. From germline, CDR1 is MGHRA and CDR2 YSYEKL. V lost 5 bases and J 8 bases, leaving 7 bases between the germline ends. Here the CDR3 DNA reads TGCGCCAGCAGCTGGACCCATGAGCAGTTCTTC. Encoded protein: CASSWTHEQFF.

The V gene is TRBV5-1, the J gene TRBJ2-5; the D gene is possibly TRBD2 (6 bases). The CDR3 has 15 amino acids. The germline gives CDR1 SGHRS, CDR2 YFSETQ. V gave up 4 bases and J gave up 0 bases, with 13 bases separating them. The CDR3 spells CASSGGTAYQETQYF. CDR3 nucleotides: TGCGCCAGCAGCGGCGGGACTGCGTACCAAGAGACCCAGTACTTC.

This chain connects TRBV9 to TRBJ1-1, with D maybe TRBD1 (6 bases). CDR3 length: 14 amino acids. Germline V lookup: CDR1 SGDLS, CDR2 YYNGEE. The germline V and J ends were trimmed by 0 bases and 5 bases, with 11 bases remaining between them. CDR3: CASSVGGGRTEAFF. For the CDR3, the DNA is TGTGCCAGCAGCGTAGGGGGGGGGCGGACTGAAGCTTTCTTT. The variable domain in full, completed from reference TRBV9 and TRBJ1-1, reads DSGVTQTPKHLITATGQRVTLRCSPRSGDLSVYWYQQSLDQGLQFLIQYYNGEERAKGNILERFSAQQFPDLHSELNLSSLELGDSALYFCASSVGGGRTEAFFGQGTRLTVV.

The chain combines TRBV9 with TRBJ2-1, with D perhaps matching TRBD1 (5 bases). Germline CDR1 and CDR2: SGDLS and YYNGEE. This CDR3 comprises 14 residues. The ends were cut back, 1 base at V and 5 bases at J, with 10 bases in the middle. The CDR3 nucleotides read TGTGCCAGCAGCGTAAAGGGGTGGGACAATGAGCAGTTCTTC. Its protein product is CASSVKGWDNEQFF. The full variable domain, with the rest looked up from reference TRBV9 and TRBJ2-1, is DSGVTQTPKHLITATGQRVTLRCSPRSGDLSVYWYQQSLDQGLQFLIQYYNGEERAKGNILERFSAQQFPDLHSELNLSSLELGDSALYFCASSVKGWDNEQFFGPGTRLTVL.

In this sample, this clone turned up once. This chain joins TRBV25-1 and TRBJ2-4; D not certain. Germline V gene data show CDR1 as MGHDK and CDR2 as SYGVNS. Trimming stripped 3 bases from V and 9 bases from J, with 18 bases between. The CDR3 has 15 amino acids. The CDR3 DNA sequence: TGTGCCAGCAGTGACGGTCTGGCAGGCCATATCATTCAGTACTTC. This sequence encodes CASSDGLAGHIIQYF.

The chain joins TRBV9 to TRBJ1-4; D may be TRBD1 (6 bases). The V gene's germline CDR1 is SGDLS and CDR2 YYNGEE. The length of the CDR3 is 15 residues. V was shortened by 0 bases and J by 7 bases, with 13 bases between the two germline ends. The CDR3 DNA sequence: TGTGCCAGCAGCGTAGCAGGGGCGCTGGGTGAAAAACTGTTTTTT. The encoded protein is CASSVAGALGEKLFF.

The V call is TRBV11-2, the J call TRBJ2-3; the D gene is possibly TRBD2 (7 bases). Germline V gene data show CDR1 as SGHAT and CDR2 as FQNNGV. This CDR3 has 16 amino acids. Trimming left V 1 base short and J 3 bases short, with 14 bases between. CDR3 sequence reads: CASSLVWGGQTDTQYF. CDR3 nucleotides: TGTGCCAGCAGCTTAGTCTGGGGGGGGCAGACAGATACGCAGTATTTT.

The gene calls are TRBV18 and TRBJ2-2; 7 bases align to TRBD1. The V segment lost 1 base and the J segment 5 bases; nucleotides outside the gene matches: 1. The CDR3 contains 14 residues. Germline V gives CDR1 KGHSH, CDR2 LQKENI. For the CDR3, the DNA is TGTGCCAGCTCACCACGCAGGGGGACCGGGGAGCTGTTTTTT. This gives the protein CASSPRRGTGELFF.

This sequence joins TRBV15 and TRBJ2-7; 10 positions agree with TRBD1. Germline loops: CDR1 LNHNV, CDR2 YYDKDF (reference sequence). The CDR3 has 15 amino acids. The V gene end was trimmed by 4 bases and the J gene end by 3 bases; junction bases not matched to a gene: 6. The CDR3 region is CATSTKRDRGYEQYF. The CDR3 nucleotides are TGTGCCACCAGCACAAAGCGGGACAGGGGCTACGAGCAGTACTTC.

The V gene is TRBV5-1, the J gene TRBJ2-5, with 9 bases that match TRBD2. The V gene's germline CDR1 is SGHRS and CDR2 YFSETQ. The length of the CDR3 is 16 residues. Trimming removed 3 bases from V and 4 bases from J; junction bases left unmatched: 10. This chain's CDR3 is CASSSDPGLAGETQYF. CDR3 sequence (DNA): TGCGCCAGCAGCTCCGATCCGGGACTAGCAGGAGAGACCCAGTACTTC. Combining the CDR3 with reference TRBV5-1 and TRBJ2-5 gives the whole variable domain KAGVTQTPRYLIKTRGQQVTLSCSPISGHRSVSWYQQTPGQGLQFLFEYFSETQRNKGNFPGRFSGRQFSNSRSEMNVSTLELGDSALYLCASSSDPGLAGETQYFGPGTRLLVL.

The chain couples TRBV18 to TRBJ1-4, with 7 bases identical to TRBD1. V lost 1 base, J lost 14 bases, and 13 bases stayed unmatched. The CDR3 contains 15 residues. CDR1 is KGHSH, CDR2 LQKENI, per germline. DNA of the CDR3: TGTGCCAGCTCACCACAAAGTGGGACAGCCCGGGGTCTGTTTTTT. Translating gives CASSPQSGTARGLFF.

The chain combines TRBV27 with TRBJ2-5; D gene uncertain. V lost 6 bases and J 4 bases, leaving 15 bases between the germline ends. CDR1 and CDR2 from the germline V gene are MNHEY and SMNVEV (reference sequence). The CDR3 is made up of 14 amino acids. The CDR3 is CASSWGSPPETQYF. The CDR3 DNA reads TGTGCCAGCAGCTGGGGAAGCCCCCCAGAGACCCAGTACTTC.

The chain combines TRBV4-1 with TRBJ2-3; D call uncertain. Germline CDR1 and CDR2: MGHRA and YSYEKL. V was shortened by 4 bases and J by 4 bases, with 18 bases between the two germline ends. CDR3 length: 16 residues. CDR3 sequence: CASSPRVATGPDTQYF. As DNA, the CDR3 is TGCGCCAGCAGCCCTCGGGTCGCCACCGGCCCAGATACGCAGTATTTT.

The count of this clone is one. The rearrangement uses TRBV5-1 and TRBJ1-2, with 7 bases lining up with TRBD1. J gave up 5 bases and V 7 bases, and 14 bases lay outside the gene matches. There are 15 residues in the CDR3. Germline V gene data show CDR1 as SGHRS and CDR2 as YFSETQ. CDR3 nucleotide sequence: TGCGCCAGCCACGACAGGGCACTCGCGGGGTATGGCTACACCTTC. As protein: CASHDRALAGYGYTF.

V gene TRBV6-1 combines with J gene TRBJ2-7; D possibly uses TRBD1 or TRBD2 (5 bases each). Trimming removed 5 bases at V and 2 bases at J, with 10 bases between. The CDR3 extends over 13 amino acids. The germline CDR1 and CDR2 sequences are MNHNS and SASEGT. The CDR3 spells CASSRDGTYEQYF. CDR3 bases: TGTGCCAGCAGTAGGGACGGAACCTACGAGCAGTACTTC.

The chain couples TRBV5-8 to TRBJ2-7, with D hard to call. Germline V gene data show CDR1 as SGHTS and CDR2 as YDEGEE. The CDR3 extends over 15 amino acids. V was cut by 6 bases and J by 0 bases, with 16 bases left in between. The chain's CDR3 is CASTLADVGSYEQYF. CDR3 sequence (DNA): TGTGCCAGCACTTTGGCGGACGTAGGCTCCTACGAGCAGTACTTC.

The gene calls are TRBV12-5 and TRBJ2-2, with D tentatively TRBD1 or TRBD2 (6 bases each). The V gene's germline CDR1 is LGHNT and CDR2 FRNRAP. This CDR3 has 15 residues. Trimming shortened V by 5 bases and J by 5 bases, and 15 bases separated the two germline ends. In nucleotides, the CDR3 is TGTGCTAGTGGTAAGAAGGGGGGCGGAACCGGGGAGCTGTTTTTT. Protein: CASGKKGGGTGELFF.

The chain couples TRBV5-6 to TRBJ2-7; D is uncertain. Trimming removed 4 bases from V and 4 bases from J, with 9 bases in between. CDR1 and CDR2 from the germline V gene are SGHDT and YYEEEE. This CDR3 is 12 amino acids long. The CDR3 here is CASSGGPYEQYF. As DNA, the CDR3 is TGTGCCAGCAGCGGCGGACCTTACGAGCAGTACTTC.

The genes are TRBV29-1 and TRBJ1-2, with D possibly matching TRBD1 (6 bases). The CDR3 runs 14 residues. The germline V and J ends were trimmed by 6 bases and 4 bases, with 18 bases remaining between them. CDR1 and CDR2 (germline): SQVTM, ANQGSEA. CDR3 nucleotides: TGCAGCGTGAGCCTCAGGGGAGGCAGCTATGGCTACACCTTC. Translation gives CSVSLRGGSYGYTF.

The V gene is TRBV18, the J gene TRBJ2-3; D call uncertain. Germline loops: CDR1 KGHSH, CDR2 LQKENI. This CDR3 contains 12 residues. Trimming cost V 2 bases and J 4 bases, with 4 bases left between them. The CDR3 reads CASSPWADTQYF. The DNA of the CDR3 is TGTGCCAGCTCACCATGGGCAGATACGCAGTATTTT.

The chain carries TRBV30 and TRBJ1-6; D uncertain. Germline V gene data show CDR1 as GTSNPN and CDR2 as SVGIG (reference sequence). Trimming removed 2 bases from V and 4 bases from J, with 21 bases in between. This CDR3 is built from 18 residues. The CDR3 here is CAWSSSYGVTGYNSPLHF. The CDR3 coding sequence is TGTGCCTGGAGTTCATCTTATGGGGTCACTGGATATAATTCACCCCTCCACTTT.

CDR3 in DNA: TGTGCCACCTCCACAGATACGCAGTATTTT. This encodes CATSTDTQYF. The chain links TRBV5-4 to TRBJ2-3; D unresolved. This CDR3 comprises 10 residues. Germline lookup yields CDR1 SGHNT and CDR2 YYREEE (reference sequence). Between the trimmed V and J ends, which lost 9 bases and 2 bases, there was a span of 4 bases.

CDR3 residues: CAWSGVSGGLRQYF. CDR3 bases: TGTGCCTGGAGTGGAGTAAGCGGGGGCCTCAGGCAGTACTTC. The chain combines TRBV30 with TRBJ2-7; the match to TRBD2 covers 8 bases. The CDR3 totals 14 residues. CDR1 and CDR2 (germline): GTSNPN, SVGIG (reference sequence). After removal of 1 base from V and 9 bases from J, the junction contained 11 bases not matched to a gene.

V and J are TRBV5-1 and TRBJ2-2; a weak D match, TRBD2 (5 bases). Trimming pared 6 bases from V and 4 bases from J, leaving 16 bases between. Germline V lookup: CDR1 SGHRS, CDR2 YFSETQ. The length of the CDR3 is 15 residues. CDR3 nucleotide sequence: TGCGCCAGCAACTTCTTCGGGGAGACCACCGGGGAGCTGTTTTTT. This codes for CASNFFGETTGELFF.

The chain has TRBV6-6 and TRBJ2-1; unclear D gene. Germline CDR1 and CDR2: MNHNY and SVGAGI (reference sequence). This CDR3 comprises 11 residues. Between the trimmed V and J ends, which lost 8 bases and 8 bases, there was a span of 10 bases. The CDR3 DNA reads as TGTGCCAGCTTCAAACGGGATGAGCAGTTCTTC. Amino acid sequence: CASFKRDEQFF.

The chain couples TRBV6-5 to TRBJ2-7, with 9 bases that match TRBD1. Germline V gene sequence: CDR1 MNHEY, CDR2 SVGAGI. The CDR3 spans 15 residues. Losses at the gene ends were 5 bases for V and 4 bases for J; bases not matched to a gene: 9. This CDR3 is CASSTRDRDRYEQYF. CDR3 sequence (DNA): TGTGCCAGCAGTACCCGGGACAGGGATAGGTACGAGCAGTACTTC.

This chain joins TRBV4-2 and TRBJ1-2; 7 bases are shared with TRBD1. CDR1 LGHNA and CDR2 YNFKEQ come from the germline V gene. The V segment lost 5 bases and the J segment 4 bases; nucleotides outside the gene matches: 4. The CDR3 length is 13 residues. The CDR3 region is CASSLPGGYGYTF. The CDR3 coding sequence is TGTGCCAGCAGCTTACCAGGGGGCTATGGCTACACCTTC.

The chain links TRBV19 to TRBJ1-6; a weak D match, TRBD1 (6 bases). CDR3 length: 15 residues. Germline V lookup: CDR1 LNHDA, CDR2 SQIVND (reference sequence). Trimming pared 3 bases from V and 5 bases from J, leaving 11 bases between. The CDR3 loop reads CASSIREGDNSPLHF. CDR3 coding DNA: TGTGCCAGTAGTATCAGAGAGGGGGATAATTCACCCCTCCACTTT.

This chain uses TRBV10-3 with TRBJ2-3; the D gene is possibly TRBD2 (5 bases). Germline V lookup: CDR1 ENHRY, CDR2 SYGVKD. This CDR3 contains 21 residues. Trimming cost V 4 bases and J 2 bases, with 31 bases left between them. CDR3 DNA: TGTGCCATCAGTGGCCCTAACCCGGCCGGGAACCAACGACGGGACACAGATACGCAGTATTTT. Residues: CAISGPNPAGNQRRDTDTQYF.

The rearrangement joins TRBV5-5 to TRBJ2-3; D gene uncertain. V lost 6 bases to trimming and J lost 3 bases, with 14 bases between them. The CDR3 consists of 14 residues. Germline-derived CDR1 and CDR2 are SGHKS and YYEKEE (reference sequence). As DNA, the CDR3 is TGTGCCAGCACTCGGCGTCGGGCGACAGATACGCAGTATTTT. Protein: CASTRRRATDTQYF.